This T cell receptor beta chain was observed in a study of cytomegalovirus exposure and HLA in healthy donors. PCR used 60 Vbeta primers and 13 Jbeta primers. Sequenced by immunoSEQ multiplex PCR; TCRdb stores in-frame clones only, minus some. In the table there are 60,000 to 100,000 clones, 60% to 85% of which are singletons. General observations from the study: Later analysis identified 16,951 TCR beta sequences associated with HLA alleles, using a false discovery rate threshold of 0.05. Productive rates of about 87% or about 30% were seen for most TCR beta V segments in an earlier analysis.

CDR1 is MNHNS and CDR2 is SASEGT in the germline V gene. J lost 4 bases, V lost 1 base, and 8 bases had no gene match. The CDR3 has 16 residues. In this sample, this clone turned up a few times. Its antigen is currently unknown. This chain connects TRBV6-1 to TRBJ2-5; TRBD2 aligns across 8 bases. The specimen was PBMCs. The sequence came from a male donor in good health and CMV-seropositive. CDR3 nucleotides: TGTGCCAGCAGTGAAGGGGGGACTAGATGGTTAGAGACCCAGTACTTC. Its translation: CASSEGGTRWLETQYF.